The following is a TCR beta chain sequence with its context. Its antigen is as yet unknown. In the PCR, 60 Vbeta and 13 Jbeta primers were used. Sequencing used immunoSEQ multiplex PCR; TCRdb keeps in-frame clones, though not all of them. The sample shows about 150,000 clones, about 60% of them seen only once. The source of the sample is a study of cytomegalovirus exposure and HLA in healthy donors. Study-wide context: Of 398 genotyped donors, roughly 80% clustered with self-reported Caucasian donors.

This CDR3 has 13 residues. After removal of 0 bases from V and 6 bases from J, the junction contained 2 bases not matched to a gene. Germline V gene data show CDR1 as SGDLS and CDR2 as YYNGEE. Broader study findings: Certain sequence variants were highly shared and formed a cluster, and this cluster was likely a sequencing artifact. Because they were indistinguishable, some V segments, including TRBV6-2 and TRBV6-3, were excluded.

Donors counted as nominally healthy when sampled, yet unrecorded immune exposures were likely. The receptor was derived from a woman between 55 and 75 years old in good health and CMV-seropositive. Sample: PBMCs. The V and J genes are TRBV9 and TRBJ2-7, with TRBD1 matching over 8 bases. The CDR3 spells CASSVGRGLEQYF. Here the CDR3 DNA reads TGTGCCAGCAGCGTAGGCAGGGGGCTCGAGCAGTACTTC.